A single sample is the source of the 18 T cell receptor beta chains below, sequenced in a study of shared clonotypes between healthy human individuals. Clones were read by immunoSEQ multiplex PCR, and TCRdb kept only the in-frame ones, dropping some. The sample records millions of clones, over 85% being singletons. Naive CD8 cells lacked CD45RO and underwent positive selection for CCR7, leaving out terminally differentiated effector memory CD45RA+ cells. Specimen: naive CD8+ T cells sorted from blood. These receptor sequences come from a man aged 18-30 years in good health.

The chain employs TRBV15 and TRBJ2-1; D ambiguous. CDR3 length equals 14 residues. Germline CDR1 LNHNV, CDR2 YYDKDF (reference sequence). V gave up 0 bases and J gave up 7 bases, with 10 bases separating them. The CDR3 DNA reads as TGTGCCACCAGCAGAGAGAATAAATGGAATGAGCAGTTCTTC. Translating gives CATSRENKWNEQFF.

The chain links TRBV10-2 to TRBJ1-4; perhaps TRBD1 as D (5 bases). Between the trimmed V and J ends, which lost 6 bases and 8 bases, there was a span of 19 bases. Per germline, CDR1 WSHSY and CDR2 SAAADI. This CDR3 spans 15 amino acids. CDR3 loop: CASSQMGGDSEKLFF. The DNA of the CDR3 is TGCGCCAGCAGCCAGATGGGGGGGGATAGCGAAAAACTGTTTTTT.

Remarks on this clone: The sample holds other DNA sequences that translate to the same CDR3. The V and J genes are TRBV27 and TRBJ1-1; D is uncertain. CDR3 length equals 14 residues. Trimming took 2 bases from V and 0 from J, leaving 7 bases between them. Germline-derived CDR1 and CDR2 are MNHEY and SMNVEV (reference sequence). The CDR3 coding sequence is TGTGCCAGCAGTTTAGAGGGTATGAACACTGAAGCTTTCTTT. Its translation: CASSLEGMNTEAFF.

J is TRBJ2-4 and V is TRBV5-4; TRBD2 is a possible D gene (6 bases). The V gene's germline CDR1 is SGHNT and CDR2 YYREEE (reference sequence). V was shortened by 0 bases and J by 8 bases, with 18 bases between the two germline ends. The CDR3 runs 16 residues. CDR3 nucleotides: TGTGCCAGCAGCTTGGTGCGGGGTGGTGGCAACGACATTCAGTACTTC. Encoded protein: CASSLVRGGGNDIQYF.

This sequence joins TRBV7-8 and TRBJ2-7; D gene unclear. CDR1 and CDR2 (germline): SGHVS, FQNEAQ. The CDR3 is 12 amino acids. V gave up 2 bases and J gave up 5 bases, with 7 bases separating them. This CDR3 reads CASSLTRDEQYF. Here the CDR3 DNA reads TGTGCCAGCAGCTTAACAAGGGACGAGCAGTACTTC.

This sequence joins TRBV10-2 and TRBJ1-1; D gene unclear. The CDR3 has 16 residues. The germline CDR1 and CDR2 sequences are WSHSY and SAAADI. Between the trimmed V and J ends, which lost 4 bases and 1 base, there was a span of 16 bases. CDR3 sequence reads: CASSGSRGFGNTEAFF. In DNA, the CDR3 is TGCGCCAGCAGTGGTTCTAGAGGGTTTGGGAACACTGAAGCTTTCTTT.

In the case of this clone: The sample has other DNA sequences that encode this CDR3 too. V usage is TRBV9 and J usage is TRBJ1-1; the D is unclear. Germline CDR1 is SGDLS and CDR2 is YYNGEE. Between the trimmed V and J ends, which lost 0 bases and 4 bases, there was a span of 7 bases. The CDR3 is 13 amino acids. The CDR3 region has the DNA TGTGCCAGCAGCGTAGGCGGAGCCACTGAAGCTTTCTTT. It encodes CASSVGGATEAFF.

The chain joins TRBV9 to TRBJ1-4, with a tentative D call TRBD1 (6 bases). Trimming removed 0 bases at V and 8 bases at J, with 11 bases between. This CDR3 contains 14 residues. In germline, CDR1 is SGDLS, CDR2 YYNGEE. This chain's CDR3 is CASSVVPGDEKLFF. In DNA form, the CDR3 reads TGTGCCAGCAGCGTAGTCCCAGGGGACGAAAAACTGTTTTTT.

This clone was detected only once. In the same sample, other DNA sequences code for this CDR3. This rearrangement joins TRBV4-1 to TRBJ2-7, with D perhaps TRBD1 (6 bases). The V end lost 2 bases, the J end lost 2 bases, and 10 bases lay between the germline ends. The germline gives CDR1 MGHRA, CDR2 YSYEKL. This CDR3 has 14 amino acids. Written as DNA, the CDR3 is TGCGCCAGCAGCCAACGGGACACAACCTACGAGCAGTACTTC. Protein sequence: CASSQRDTTYEQYF.

This chain uses TRBV7-3 with TRBJ1-2; D is unclear. The CDR3 has 11 residues. CDR1 is SGHTA and CDR2 is FQGTGA in the germline V gene. V lost 5 bases and J 8 bases, leaving 9 bases between the germline ends. The CDR3 loop reads CASSTRSGYTF. The CDR3 DNA is TGTGCCAGCAGCACCCGTTCCGGCTACACCTTC.

This rearrangement joins TRBV28 to TRBJ2-7; D unresolved. Germline CDR1 MDHEN, CDR2 SYDVKM. The CDR3 length is 13 residues. V lost 6 bases and J lost 0, with 9 bases in between. The CDR3 region has the DNA TGTGCCAGCAGCTACCCGAGCTCCTACGAGCAGTACTTC. Translation: CASSYPSSYEQYF.

The rearrangement uses TRBV27 and TRBJ2-1; TRBD1 might be the D (5 bases). Trimming removed 1 base from V and 7 bases from J, with 11 bases in between. CDR3 length equals 14 residues. Germline loops: CDR1 MNHEY, CDR2 SMNVEV (reference sequence). CDR3: CASSLLGRENEQFF. CDR3 nucleotides: TGTGCCAGCAGTTTATTGGGCAGGGAAAATGAGCAGTTCTTC.

This clone was recorded once. V and J are TRBV7-6 and TRBJ2-3; D tentatively fits TRBD1 or TRBD2 (5 bases each). The ends were cut back, 5 bases at V and 2 bases at J, with 17 bases in the middle. This CDR3 has 16 amino acids. The germline V gene encodes CDR1 SGHVS and CDR2 FNYEAQ. The CDR3 spells CASSPRDGGATDTQYF. The CDR3, as DNA: TGTGCCAGCAGCCCCAGAGATGGGGGAGCCACAGATACGCAGTATTTT.

Comment on this clone: Other DNA sequences of this sample code for an identical CDR3. This chain links TRBV5-1 with TRBJ1-2; TRBD1 agrees at 8 bases. The CDR3 is made up of 14 amino acids. Trimming at V came to 0 bases and at J to 7 bases, leaving 5 bases not matched to a gene. Germline loops: CDR1 SGHRS, CDR2 YFSETQ. CDR3 in amino acids: CASSLGQGAGGYTF. The CDR3 nucleotides read TGCGCCAGCAGCTTGGGTCAGGGGGCTGGTGGCTACACCTTC. The full variable domain, in which reference TRBV5-1 and TRBJ1-2 provide the parts outside the CDR3, is KAGVTQTPRYLIKTRGQQVTLSCSPISGHRSVSWYQQTPGQGLQFLFEYFSETQRNKGNFPGRFSGRQFSNSRSEMNVSTLELGDSALYLCASSLGQGAGGYTFGSGTRLTVV.

The V gene is TRBV4-1, the J gene TRBJ2-1; no clear D. This CDR3 is built from 15 residues. Germline assignment: CDR1 MGHRA and CDR2 YSYEKL. The ends were cut back, 3 bases at V and 6 bases at J, with 15 bases in the middle. The CDR3 DNA reads as TGCGCCAGCAGCCATCACTCATCCTTGGGCAATGAGCAGTTCTTC. It yields the protein CASSHHSSLGNEQFF.

The rearrangement uses TRBV7-9 and TRBJ1-5; D is uncertain. In germline, CDR1 is SEHNR, CDR2 FQNEAQ (reference sequence). Trimming left V 5 bases short and J 5 bases short, with 7 bases between. The CDR3 is 12 residues long. The CDR3 region is CASSIRDQPQHF. CDR3 nucleotide sequence: TGTGCCAGCAGCATTAGAGATCAGCCCCAGCATTTT.

This clone was observed a handful of times. The chain employs TRBV5-4 and TRBJ2-7; possible D gene TRBD1, 6 bases. V shed 0 bases and J shed 4 bases, with 17 bases lying between them. The CDR3 contains 16 residues. Germline lookup yields CDR1 SGHNT and CDR2 YYREEE (reference sequence). The CDR3 loop reads CASSLGDRTAGYEQYF. CDR3 bases: TGTGCCAGCAGCTTGGGCGACAGGACCGCTGGATACGAGCAGTACTTC.

The V call is TRBV4-1, the J call TRBJ2-2; D gene ambiguous. This CDR3 contains 16 residues. Germline CDR1 reads MGHRA; CDR2 reads YSYEKL. Between the trimmed V and J ends, which lost 2 bases and 1 base, there was a span of 11 bases. For the CDR3, the DNA is TGCGCCAGCAGCCAAAGCCCCTCGGGGAACACCGGGGAGCTGTTTTTT. Encoded protein: CASSQSPSGNTGELFF.